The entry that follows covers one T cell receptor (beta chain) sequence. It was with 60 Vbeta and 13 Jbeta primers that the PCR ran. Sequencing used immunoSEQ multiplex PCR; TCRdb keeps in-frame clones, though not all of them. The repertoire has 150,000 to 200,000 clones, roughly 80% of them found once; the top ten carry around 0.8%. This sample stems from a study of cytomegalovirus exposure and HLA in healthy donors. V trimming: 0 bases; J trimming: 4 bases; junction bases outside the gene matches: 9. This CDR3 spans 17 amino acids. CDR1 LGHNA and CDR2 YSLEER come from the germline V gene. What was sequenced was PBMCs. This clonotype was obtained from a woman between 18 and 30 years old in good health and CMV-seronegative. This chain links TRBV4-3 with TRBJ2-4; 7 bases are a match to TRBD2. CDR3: CASSQDPPAGVKNIQYF. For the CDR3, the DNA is TGCGCCAGCAGCCAAGATCCCCCGGCGGGAGTAAAAAACATTCAGTACTTC.